The next 18 T cell receptor beta chains were all read from a single sample in a study of T cell repertoires in cytomegalovirus infection. Using its own MiXCR run on the reads, TCRdb lists one record per CDR3 protein. The sample contains some 220,000 distinct CDR3 sequences, 6% to 8% of which appear only once. What was sequenced was PBMCs. The receptors were sampled from a human donor in good health (CMV status not recorded). Some clones in this sample may be carry-over from other donors' samples.

This clonotype appeared many times. The chain links TRBV14 to TRBJ2-7; maybe TRBD2 (6 bases). CDR1 is SGHDN, CDR2 FVKESK, per germline. This CDR3 has 17 amino acids. V was cut by 0 bases and J by 0 bases, with 15 bases left in between. CDR3 DNA sequence: TGTGCCAGCAGCCAAGAGACCGGGAGAGGGAGCTCCTACGAGCAGTACTTC. Its protein product is CASSQETGRGSSYEQYF.

This clonotype was counted ten times or more. This chain uses TRBV5-1 with TRBJ2-3; no clear D. The CDR3 covers 14 residues. With 7 bases removed from V and 3 bases from J, the gap between germline ends came to 15 bases. Germline CDR1 SGHRS, CDR2 YFSETQ. The CDR3 DNA is TGCGCCAGCCACCGGGCAGAGATAACAGATACGCAGTATTTT. Amino acid sequence: CASHRAEITDTQYF.

This clonotype was detected a few times. The CDR3 region is CSARDYRVNTEAFF. The CDR3 DNA follows: TGCAGTGCTAGAGATTACAGGGTGAACACTGAAGCTTTCTTT. The chain is built from TRBV20-1 and TRBJ1-1; D possibly corresponds to TRBD1 (6 bases). This CDR3 has 14 residues. V was trimmed by 0 bases and J by 0 bases, leaving 8 bases between them. Germline-derived CDR1 and CDR2 are DFQATT and SNEGSKA (reference sequence).

This chain uses TRBV18 with TRBJ1-5; 7 nucleotides line up with TRBD1. The CDR3 sequence is 16 residues long. Per germline, CDR1 KGHSH and CDR2 LQKENI. With V trimmed by 2 bases and J by 3 bases, 7 bases remained unmatched. CDR3 loop: CASSPSSTGINQPQHF. CDR3 nucleotides: TGTGCCAGCTCACCATCATCGACAGGGATCAATCAGCCCCAGCATTTT.

This clonotype was recorded many times. The rearrangement links TRBV7-9 to TRBJ1-2; weak D call: TRBD1 (6 bases). The CDR3 runs to 15 residues. From germline, CDR1 is SEHNR and CDR2 FQNEAQ (reference sequence). Trimming stripped 6 bases from V and 8 bases from J, with 22 bases between. CDR3 region: CASRNSGAWARGYTF. CDR3 sequence (DNA): TGTGCCAGCAGGAACTCAGGGGCCTGGGCAAGGGGCTACACCTTC.

This clonotype was recorded at least ten times. V is TRBV7-2 and J is TRBJ2-5; D remains ambiguous. The germline V gene encodes CDR1 SGHTA and CDR2 FQGNSA. V lost 1 base and J 5 bases, leaving 5 bases between the germline ends. The length of the CDR3 is 12 residues. The CDR3 loop reads CASSLGRETQYF. Here the CDR3 DNA reads TGTGCCAGCAGCTTAGGGCGGGAGACCCAGTACTTC.

In this sample, this clonotype turned up many times. The V call is TRBV20-1, the J call TRBJ1-2; D unclear. Germline values: CDR1 DFQATT, CDR2 SNEGSKA (reference sequence). Trimming removed 3 bases from V and 2 bases from J, with 7 bases in between. The CDR3 runs 12 residues. CDR3 nucleotides: TGCAGTGCTAGGGGCCAAAACTATGGCTACACCTTC. This sequence encodes CSARGQNYGYTF.

This clonotype was counted ten times or more. The chain couples TRBV7-2 to TRBJ1-3; D possibly corresponds to TRBD1 (5 bases). Trimming shortened V by 4 bases and J by 2 bases, and 12 bases separated the two germline ends. Germline CDR1 is SGHTA and CDR2 is FQGNSA. The CDR3 contains 15 residues. In DNA form, the CDR3 reads TGTGCCAGCAGCTCTATAGCGACAGCTGGAAACACCATATATTTT. Protein sequence: CASSSIATAGNTIYF.

This clonotype was counted ten times or more. For the CDR3, the DNA is TGCAGCGTTGAATTAGTCAAAATGGGATACAATGAGCAGTTCTTC. It is translated as CSVELVKMGYNEQFF. This rearrangement joins TRBV29-1 to TRBJ2-1; D call uncertain. Between the trimmed V and J ends, which lost 2 bases and 4 bases, there was a span of 15 bases. CDR1 SQVTM and CDR2 ANQGSEA come from the germline V gene. The CDR3 is 15 amino acids.

This clonotype was found many times. V and J are TRBV6-5 and TRBJ1-2; the D gene is possibly TRBD1 (6 bases). Germline CDR1 reads MNHEY; CDR2 reads SVGAGI. Deletions cut 2 bases from V and 7 bases from J, with 14 bases between. The CDR3 contains 14 residues. CDR3 nucleotide sequence: TGTGCCAGCAGTTACGACGACAGGAGACTTGGCTACACCTTC. Protein: CASSYDDRRLGYTF.

The table lists this clonotype with many counts. V is TRBV4-1 and J is TRBJ1-1, with 7 nucleotides matching TRBD1. Per the germline V gene, CDR1 is MGHRA and CDR2 is YSYEKL. J was trimmed by 2 bases and V by 2 bases; bases with no gene match: 8. The CDR3 contains 16 residues. The CDR3 is CASSQIRQGINTEAFF. The CDR3 coding sequence is TGCGCCAGCAGCCAAATCCGACAGGGCATCAACACTGAAGCTTTCTTT.

Concerning this clonotype: A much bigger clone sits one base away, suggesting this may be a read error. The chain combines TRBV23-1 with TRBJ1-5; weak D call: TRBD1 (6 bases). TRBV23-1 is annotated as an ORF whose role is uncertain. CDR3 size: 16 residues. The CDR3, as DNA: TGCGCCAGCATCCCGCGGGACAAAACTCTCAATCCGCCCCAGCATTTT. This gives the protein CASIPRDKTLNPPQHF.

This clonotype was picked up many times. This chain joins TRBV28 and TRBJ1-3; D ambiguous. CDR3 length equals 15 residues. Trimming took 5 bases from V and 0 from J, leaving 11 bases between them. Germline V gene data show CDR1 as MDHEN and CDR2 as SYDVKM. CDR3 nucleotides: TGTGCCAGCAGTCTAGCCCAGAGCTCTGGAAACACCATATATTTT. Its translation: CASSLAQSSGNTIYF. Variable domain in full (rest from reference TRBV28 and TRBJ1-3): DVKVTQSSRYLVKRTGEKVFLECVQDMDHENMFWYRQDPGLGLRLIYFSYDVKMKEKGDIPEGYSVSREKKERFSLILESASTNQTSMYLCASSLAQSSGNTIYFGEGSWLTVV.

This clonotype was seen at least ten times. The chain recombines TRBV29-1 with TRBJ1-1; a possible D gene is TRBD1 (5 bases). Trimming left V 1 base short and J 1 base short, with 10 bases between. Germline loops: CDR1 SQVTM, CDR2 ANQGSEA. This CDR3 is 14 amino acids long. CDR3 region: CSVEGGYGNTEAFF. CDR3 nucleotides: TGCAGCGTTGAAGGGGGGTATGGGAACACTGAAGCTTTCTTT.

V usage is TRBV5-1 and J usage is TRBJ2-2; D gene ambiguous. Germline assignment: CDR1 SGHRS and CDR2 YFSETQ. The CDR3 has 13 amino acids. The ends were cut back, 0 bases at V and 6 bases at J, with 6 bases in the middle. The CDR3 DNA is TGCGCCAGCAGCTTGGGTCAGCCCGGGGAGCTGTTTTTT. This gives the protein CASSLGQPGELFF.

This clonotype was picked up many times. V usage is TRBV27 and J usage is TRBJ2-7; 7 nucleotides match TRBD1. CDR1 and CDR2 (germline): MNHEY, SMNVEV (reference sequence). There are 17 residues in the CDR3. With 5 bases clipped from V and 2 bases from J, the junction kept 15 bases outside the gene matches. CDR3 DNA sequence: TGTGCCAGCAGTAATGACCGGACAGGTTTAGGGCCCTACGAGCAGTACTTC. Protein product: CASSNDRTGLGPYEQYF.

The rearrangement links TRBV20-1 to TRBJ2-7; 8 positions match TRBD2. The CDR3 has 16 residues. The germline V gene has CDR1 DFQATT and CDR2 SNEGSKA (reference sequence). V gave up 5 bases and J gave up 0 bases; unmatched junction bases: 12. CDR3 amino acids: CSAHRGGSANSYEQYF. The CDR3 coding sequence is TGCAGTGCTCATCGGGGGGGAAGCGCCAACTCCTACGAGCAGTACTTC.

This clonotype was detected many times. The genes are TRBV19 and TRBJ1-1; possible D gene TRBD1, 6 bases. The CDR3 is 14 residues long. Germline CDR1 and CDR2: LNHDA and SQIVND (reference sequence). The V end lost 10 bases, the J end lost 1 base, and 16 bases lay between the germline ends. In nucleotides, the CDR3 is TGTGCCACCAACATACAGGGTGCGAACACTGAAGCTTTCTTT. Its protein is CATNIQGANTEAFF.